These 28 T cell receptor beta chains share one sample of origin, sequenced in a study of blood T cells in healthy people across ages. For the second PCR, which ran for roughly 7 to 11 cycles, a sample-barcoded 5' primer and a J-beta primer mix were used. Via MiXCR, TCRdb re-called the 5' RACE reads, giving one row per CDR3 protein. The sample includes roughly 1,800,000 distinct CDR3 sequences, roughly 52% of them seen just once. Sequences were obtained from blood. The receptors were gathered from a woman between 40 and 55 years old in good health.

The CDR3 is CASPSRDRYNEQFF. CDR3 bases: TGTGCCAGTCCTTCTAGGGACAGGTACAATGAGCAGTTCTTC. This rearrangement joins TRBV21-1 to TRBJ2-1; the D call in the table, TRBD1, was not verified against the DNA. TRBV21-1 is annotated as a pseudogene. The CDR3 loop spans 14 amino acids.

V is TRBV7-9 and J is TRBJ1-5, with 8 nucleotides matching TRBD1. The CDR3 has 14 amino acids. CDR1 is SEHNR, CDR2 FQNEAQ, per germline (reference sequence). Trimming at V came to 4 bases and at J to 7 bases, leaving 6 bases not matched to a gene. The CDR3 protein is CASSSDRAEQPQHF. Written as DNA, the CDR3 is TGTGCCAGCAGCTCGGACAGGGCTGAACAGCCCCAGCATTTT.

The chain uses TRBV27 and TRBJ2-1, with TRBD2 identical over 13 bases. V lost 2 bases, J lost 5 bases, and 6 bases stayed unmatched. Per the germline V gene, CDR1 is MNHEY and CDR2 is SMNVEV (reference sequence). The CDR3 has 17 residues. Here the CDR3 reads CASSLRGTSGAHNEQFF. The CDR3 region has the DNA TGTGCCAGCAGTTTAAGGGGGACTAGCGGGGCTCACAATGAGCAGTTCTTC.

This clonotype was picked up many times. V is TRBV29-1 and J is TRBJ2-3; D gene uncertain. V was shortened by 6 bases and J by 1 base, with 8 bases between the two germline ends. Germline V lookup: CDR1 SQVTM, CDR2 ANQGSEA. The CDR3 totals 12 residues. The CDR3 protein is CSVEPRTDTQYF. The DNA for the CDR3 is TGCAGCGTGGAACCCCGCACAGATACGCAGTATTTT.

The chain is built from TRBV7-2 and TRBJ1-2; D may be TRBD1 (5 bases). The CDR3 runs to 16 residues. Germline V gene sequence: CDR1 SGHTA, CDR2 FQGNSA. The V and J ends lost 4 bases and 5 bases respectively, with 20 bases between them. DNA for the CDR3: TGTGCCAGCAGCTCCCTTTCCCCCAACCAGGGATATGGCTACACCTTC. It specifies CASSSLSPNQGYGYTF. The variable domain in full, with the rest retrieved from reference TRBV7-2 and TRBJ1-2, is GAGVSQSPSNKVTEKGKDVELRCDPISGHTALYWYRQSLGQGLEFLIYFQGNSAPDKSGLPSDRFSAERTGGSVSTLTIQRTQQEDSAVYLCASSSLSPNQGYGYTFGSGTRLTVV.

This clonotype turned up a few times. The chain has TRBV9 and TRBJ2-1, with 10 bases identical to TRBD2. Germline V gene sequence: CDR1 SGDLS, CDR2 YYNGEE. The V gene end was trimmed by 0 bases and the J gene end by 4 bases; junction bases not matched to a gene: 4. This CDR3 spans 16 amino acids. The CDR3 reads CASSVEASGSYNEQFF. CDR3 coding DNA: TGTGCCAGCAGCGTAGAAGCTAGCGGGAGTTACAATGAGCAGTTCTTC.

This clonotype was recorded only once. This could be a read error, since a much larger clone is one nucleotide away. The chain carries TRBV7-2 and TRBJ2-5, with D unclear. The end of the DNA is better explained by TRBJ2-7, so the J call may be wrong. Germline CDR1 is SGHTA and CDR2 is FQGNSA. This CDR3 contains 14 residues. CDR3 coding DNA: TGTACCAGCAGCTTGGACGGTTACTCCTACGAGCAGTACTTC. It codes for CTSSLDGYSYEQYF.

This clonotype was seen just once. The V call is TRBV9, the J call TRBJ1-6; 7 bases match TRBD1. The CDR3 sequence is 16 residues long. Germline assignment: CDR1 SGDLS and CDR2 YYNGEE. V shed 7 bases and J 6 bases; nucleotides not matched to a gene: 13. The CDR3 coding sequence is TGTGCCAGCGGCACAGAAGGCGGGACAGCTAATTCACCCCTCCACTTT. This gives the protein CASGTEGGTANSPLHF.

This clonotype was picked up a small number of times. The chain couples TRBV28 to TRBJ2-6; D is undetermined. Looked up from germline, CDR1 is MDHEN and CDR2 is SYDVKM. The CDR3 is made up of 18 amino acids. Trimming cost V 6 bases and J 0 bases, with 18 bases left between them. CDR3: CASRGPPAESSGANVLTF. The CDR3 bases are TGTGCCAGCAGGGGTCCGCCGGCAGAGAGCTCTGGGGCCAACGTCCTGACTTTC.

The rearrangement joins TRBV20-1 to TRBJ2-6; 8 nucleotides line up with TRBD1. The germline gives CDR1 DFQATT, CDR2 SNEGSKA (reference sequence). The CDR3 has 17 amino acids. The J segment lost 4 bases and the V segment lost 0 bases, leaving 8 bases of the junction unmatched. CDR3 in DNA: TGCAGTGCTAGAGAAACAGGGGGGCCGACCGGGGCCAACGTCCTGACTTTC. Residues: CSARETGGPTGANVLTF.

V is TRBV12-3 or TRBV12-4 and J is TRBJ2-7; perhaps TRBD1 as D (7 bases). The CDR3 spans 14 residues. V was trimmed by 3 bases and J by 3 bases, leaving 12 bases between them. DNA of the CDR3: TGTGCCAGCAGTTTCAGGGGGGATCACTACGAGCAGTACTTC. This encodes CASSFRGDHYEQYF.

This clonotype turned up a few times. The V and J genes are TRBV6-6 and TRBJ2-7, with 8 nucleotides matching TRBD1. The CDR3 consists of 14 residues. Losses at the gene ends were 4 bases for V and 7 bases for J; bases not matched to a gene: 9. Per the germline V gene, CDR1 is MNHNY and CDR2 is SVGAGI (reference sequence). The CDR3 nucleotides read TGTGCCAGCAGTTTCCGGACAGGGAAAGGAGAGCAGTACTTC. Translating it yields CASSFRTGKGEQYF.

The chain couples TRBV27 to TRBJ1-6; 7 nucleotides align to TRBD1. Per germline, CDR1 MNHEY and CDR2 SMNVEV (reference sequence). V shed 6 bases, J shed 5 bases, and the junction held 13 bases outside the gene matches. This CDR3 is 17 amino acids long. CDR3 protein: CASSEQRQGLNNSPLHF. CDR3 bases: TGTGCCAGCAGCGAACAGAGACAGGGACTTAATAATTCACCCCTCCACTTT.

The V and J genes are TRBV29-1 and TRBJ2-5; D is unclear. Germline loops: CDR1 SQVTM, CDR2 ANQGSEA. The CDR3 is 15 residues long. V was pared by 5 bases and J by 2 bases, with 18 bases between. CDR3 sequence reads: CSVRSWAGEQETQYF. For the CDR3, the DNA is TGCAGCGTTAGATCCTGGGCAGGCGAACAAGAGACCCAGTACTTC. Variable domain in full (rest from reference TRBV29-1 and TRBJ2-5): SAVISQKPSRDICQRGTSLTIQCQVDSQVTMMFWYRQQPGQSLTLIATANQGSEATYESGFVIDKFPISRPNLTFSTLTVSNMSPEDSSIYLCSVRSWAGEQETQYFGPGTRLLVL.

V usage is TRBV20-1 and J usage is TRBJ1-4; D is unresolved. Germline-derived CDR1 and CDR2 are DFQATT and SNEGSKA (reference sequence). The V end was cut by 6 bases, the J end by 4 bases, with 12 bases between. CDR3 length: 13 amino acids. The CDR3 DNA reads as TGCAGTGCCCGCGGGCAGATTAATGAAAAACTGTTTTTT. Amino acids: CSARGQINEKLFF.

This chain connects TRBV25-1 to TRBJ2-1; TRBD1 matches at 9 bases. After removal of 5 bases from V and 3 bases from J, the junction contained 8 bases not matched to a gene. The CDR3 has 16 residues. The germline gives CDR1 MGHDK, CDR2 SYGVNS. The CDR3: CASSYTTGGFYNEQFF. CDR3 nucleotides: TGTGCCAGCAGTTACACGACAGGGGGATTCTACAATGAGCAGTTCTTC.

CDR3 bases: TGCGCCAGCAGCCAAGGGACAGCCGACGACTATGGCTACACCTTC. Translation gives CASSQGTADDYGYTF. This sequence joins TRBV4-3 and TRBJ1-2, with a tentative D call TRBD1 (6 bases). Between the trimmed V and J ends, which lost 1 base and 3 bases, there was a span of 12 bases. The V gene's germline CDR1 is LGHNA and CDR2 YSLEER. This CDR3 is 15 amino acids long.

V and J are TRBV7-9 and TRBJ2-1; the match to TRBD2 covers 13 bases. The CDR3 has 16 residues. V dropped 4 bases and J dropped 6; count of bases not matched to a gene: 6. Germline V gene sequence: CDR1 SEHNR, CDR2 FQNEAQ (reference sequence). The CDR3 is CASSSRLAGGFNEQFF. The CDR3 DNA reads as TGTGCCAGCAGCTCCCGACTAGCGGGGGGATTCAATGAGCAGTTCTTC.

The genes are TRBV25-1 and TRBJ2-7, with 8 bases identical to TRBD2. The germline gives CDR1 MGHDK, CDR2 SYGVNS. This CDR3 spans 15 amino acids. With 3 bases clipped from V and 3 bases from J, the junction kept 7 bases outside the gene matches. The CDR3 region is CASSDRRGGIYEQYF. Written as DNA, the CDR3 is TGTGCCAGCAGTGATCGCCGGGGGGGGATCTACGAGCAGTACTTC.

This rearrangement joins TRBV7-9 to TRBJ2-5; D gene uncertain. CDR3 length: 14 residues. Trimming left V 2 bases short and J 1 base short, with 8 bases between. Germline V lookup: CDR1 SEHNR, CDR2 FQNEAQ (reference sequence). CDR3 region: CASSLFGSQETQYF. The CDR3 DNA reads as TGTGCCAGCAGCTTATTTGGATCCCAAGAGACCCAGTACTTC.

The chain is built from TRBV9 and TRBJ2-7; D is possibly TRBD2 (6 bases). V was clipped by 2 bases and J by 7 bases, with 16 bases between them. Germline V gene lookup returns CDR1 SGDLS and CDR2 YYNGEE. This CDR3 has 14 residues. The CDR3 nucleotides read TGTGCCAGCAGCGTGTGGGGGTCTGGGAGGGAGCAGTACTTC. It yields the protein CASSVWGSGREQYF.

This clonotype has a handful of counts. The chain couples TRBV12-3 or TRBV12-4 to TRBJ1-2; D is uncertain. Trimming left V 6 bases short and J 7 bases short, with 15 bases between. This CDR3 contains 13 residues. The CDR3 reads CASSPPRPTGYTF. The DNA of the CDR3 is TGTGCCAGCAGCCCCCCAAGGCCCACTGGCTACACCTTC.

This clonotype came up many times. This chain links TRBV5-1 with TRBJ2-1; unclear D gene. This CDR3 has 15 amino acids. Between the trimmed V and J ends, which lost 2 bases and 1 base, there was a span of 10 bases. Germline assignment: CDR1 SGHRS and CDR2 YFSETQ. This chain's CDR3 is CASSLVPGSYNEQFF. The CDR3 region has the DNA TGCGCCAGCAGCTTAGTCCCGGGTTCCTACAATGAGCAGTTCTTC.

The genes are TRBV7-3 and TRBJ2-5; 8 bases are shared with TRBD2. Germline CDR1 and CDR2: SGHTA and FQGTGA. The CDR3 length is 16 residues. The ends lost 6 bases at V and 2 bases at J; junction bases unmatched: 11. The CDR3 region has the DNA TGTGCCAGCAGTCCGACCGGGAGGGGCCAGCAAGAGACCCAGTACTTC. It specifies CASSPTGRGQQETQYF. Looking up the rest from reference TRBV7-3 and TRBJ2-5 gives the full variable domain: GAGVSQTPSNKVTEKGKYVELRCDPISGHTALYWYRQSLGQGPEFLIYFQGTGAADDSGLPNDRFFAVRPEGSVSTLKIQRTERGDSAVYLCASSPTGRGQQETQYFGPGTRLLVL.

This clonotype was seen repeatedly, ten times or more. V usage is TRBV14 and J usage is TRBJ2-1; tentative D call: TRBD2 (5 bases). Germline CDR1 and CDR2: SGHDN and FVKESK. Trimming shortened V by 0 bases and J by 9 bases, and 12 bases separated the two germline ends. The CDR3 is made up of 14 amino acids. CDR3 protein: CASSQETTIGEQFF. In DNA form, the CDR3 reads TGTGCCAGCAGCCAAGAGACGACTATCGGTGAGCAGTTCTTC.

CDR3 sequence (DNA): TGTGCCAGCAGCGGGAGAGGACTAGCGGGGGGCCCCTACGAGCAGTACTTC. Its protein product is CASSGRGLAGGPYEQYF. This sequence joins TRBV11-2 and TRBJ2-7, with 14 bases matching TRBD2. CDR3 size: 17 residues. After removal of 5 bases from V and 2 bases from J, the junction contained 8 bases not matched to a gene. Germline loops: CDR1 SGHAT, CDR2 FQNNGV.

The chain employs TRBV7-2 and TRBJ1-1; no clear D. Trimming removed 1 base from V and 5 bases from J, with 8 bases in between. Germline values: CDR1 SGHTA, CDR2 FQGNSA. CDR3 length: 13 residues. The CDR3 DNA reads as TGTGCCAGCAGCTTAGGGTTGTGGACTGAAGCTTTCTTT. Translation: CASSLGLWTEAFF. Using reference TRBV7-2 and TRBJ1-1 for the parts outside the CDR3, the full variable domain is GAGVSQSPSNKVTEKGKDVELRCDPISGHTALYWYRQSLGQGLEFLIYFQGNSAPDKSGLPSDRFSAERTGGSVSTLTIQRTQQEDSAVYLCASSLGLWTEAFFGQGTRLTVV.

This sequence joins TRBV21-1 and TRBJ2-3; the table's D call of TRBD1 was not tested on the DNA. TRBV21-1 is given as a pseudogene. CDR3 size: 17 residues. DNA of the CDR3: TGTGCCAGCAGCGGACGACAGGGAATCGGGAGCACAGATACGCAGTATTTT. It translates to CASSGRQGIGSTDTQYF.